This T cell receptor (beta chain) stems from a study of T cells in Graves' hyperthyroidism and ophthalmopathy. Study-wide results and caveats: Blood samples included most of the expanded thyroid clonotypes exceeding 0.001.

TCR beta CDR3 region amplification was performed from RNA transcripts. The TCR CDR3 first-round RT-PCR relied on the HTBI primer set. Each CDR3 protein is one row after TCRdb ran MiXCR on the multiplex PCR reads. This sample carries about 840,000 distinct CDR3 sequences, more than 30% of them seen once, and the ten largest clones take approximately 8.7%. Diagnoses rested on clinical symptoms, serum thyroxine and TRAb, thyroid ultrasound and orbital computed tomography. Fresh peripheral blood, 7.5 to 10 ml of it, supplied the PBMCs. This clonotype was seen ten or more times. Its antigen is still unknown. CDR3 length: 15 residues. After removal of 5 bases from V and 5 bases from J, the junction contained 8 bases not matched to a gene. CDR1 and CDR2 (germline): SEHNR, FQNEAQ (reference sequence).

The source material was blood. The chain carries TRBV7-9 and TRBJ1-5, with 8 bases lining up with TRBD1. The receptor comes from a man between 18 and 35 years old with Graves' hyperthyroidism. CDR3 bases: TGTGCCAGCAGCACCCTCGGACAGGGCGATCAGCCCCAGCATTTT. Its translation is CASSTLGQGDQPQHF.